This T cell receptor beta chain was obtained from a study of regulatory and conventional T cells in RAG deficiency. Findings of the study overall: Omenn patients showed >80% Treg-Tconv overlap and shorter CDR3 lengths.

Profiled with immunoSEQ multiplex PCR; TCRdb holds only in-frame clones, not every one. The sample carries under 25,000 clones, around 95% recorded once. The sorted conventional CD4+ T cells were CD25-low and CD127-high, with genomic DNA sequenced. About this clone: Its antigen is unidentified.

The germline V and J ends were trimmed by 4 bases and 13 bases, with 10 bases remaining between them. The CDR3 contains 10 residues. Germline CDR1 MNHNY, CDR2 SVGAGI (reference sequence). The sample also formed part of further work on regulatory T cells. That work adds: Amplification used 52 TRBV primers and 13 TRBJ primers. Regulatory T cells showed the strongest V-J pair restriction and V/J gene skewing among patient repertoires.

The TCR was taken from a human donor in good health. V usage is TRBV6-6 and J usage is TRBJ1-2; D perhaps matches TRBD1 (5 bases). The sequenced sample was CD25- CD4+ T cells sorted from blood. The CDR3 region is CASSLDKFTF. In DNA form, the CDR3 reads TGTGCCAGCAGTTTGGACAAATTCACCTTC.